Following are 31 T cell receptor beta chains from one sample sequenced in a study of regulatory T cells in long-lasting Graves disease. Time point in this sample: persistent/refractory GD, antithyroid drugs over 5 years with positive TRAb. Scientists built the TCR library using RNA that was extracted from PBMCs. In building TCR beta libraries, iRepertoire HTBI primers were used together with Arm-PCR of CDR3 regions. MiXCR, applied by TCRdb to the multiplex PCR reads, yields one record per CDR3 protein. The sample contains roughly 500,000 distinct CDR3 sequences, less than 25% of which appear only once. Sequencing was performed on peripheral blood mononuclear cells (PBMCs), taken when the disease was refractory, from a patient treated with antithyroid drugs. The receptor set was obtained from a female donor with Graves disease.

The genes are TRBV6-1 and TRBJ2-1; the D gene is possibly TRBD1 (5 bases). Germline V gives CDR1 MNHNS, CDR2 SASEGT. The CDR3 covers 14 residues. Trimming shortened V by 6 bases and J by 3 bases, and 12 bases separated the two germline ends. This chain's CDR3 is CASRDPDNYNEQFF. In DNA form, the CDR3 reads TGTGCCAGCAGGGACCCGGACAACTACAATGAGCAGTTCTTC.

The table lists this clonotype with a few counts. The chain uses TRBV6-1 and TRBJ2-7; 9 nucleotides align to TRBD1. V lost 2 bases to trimming and J lost 3 bases; unmatched junction nucleotides: 20. The CDR3 spans 20 residues. The germline V gene encodes CDR1 MNHNS and CDR2 SASEGT. DNA for the CDR3: TGTGCCAGCAGTGAATGGGGTTCACATGGGACAGGGACTATTTTCTACGAGCAGTACTTC. It encodes CASSEWGSHGTGTIFYEQYF.

This clonotype was picked up many times. The J gene is TRBJ1-2, the V gene TRBV6-1, with D perhaps TRBD1 (6 bases). CDR1 MNHNS and CDR2 SASEGT come from the germline V gene. The V and J ends lost 11 bases and 1 base respectively, with 11 bases between them. The CDR3 loop spans 12 amino acids. The CDR3 sequence is CAGTGINYGYTF. In nucleotides, the CDR3 is TGTGCCGGCACAGGGATTAACTATGGCTACACCTTC.

There are a few counts of this clonotype. The chain has TRBV29-1 and TRBJ2-2; 7 bases are shared with TRBD2. V was clipped by 7 bases and J by 4 bases; unmatched bases: 9. Germline CDR1 SQVTM, CDR2 ANQGSEA. The CDR3 runs to 14 residues. In DNA, the CDR3 is TGCAGCGCCTCTATAACGGGAGGCACCGGGGAGCTGTTTTTT. It specifies CSASITGGTGELFF.

The rearrangement joins TRBV28 to TRBJ2-1, with 7 bases aligning to TRBD2. The CDR3 is 16 residues long. Germline V CDR1 and CDR2: MDHEN, SYDVKM. V lost 7 bases, J lost 5 bases, and 14 bases stayed unmatched. For the CDR3, the DNA is TGTGCCAGCACCCTCCTCGGGGGGAAGCGTAACAATGAGCAGTTCTTC. Protein product: CASTLLGGKRNNEQFF.

The chain joins TRBV5-1 to TRBJ2-7; TRBD2 aligns across 8 bases. The CDR3 has 14 residues. Germline V gene data show CDR1 as SGHRS and CDR2 as YFSETQ. Trimming at V came to 2 bases and at J to 3 bases, leaving 4 bases not matched to a gene. CDR3 DNA sequence: TGCGCCAGCAGCTTCCGGGGGGGCCGCTACGAGCAGTACTTC. Residues: CASSFRGGRYEQYF.

This chain connects TRBV28 to TRBJ1-4, with 8 bases matching TRBD1. This CDR3 contains 14 residues. Germline CDR1 is MDHEN and CDR2 is SYDVKM. The trim removed 8 bases at V and 8 bases at J, leaving 10 bases unmatched. The CDR3 reads CASRSTGAGEKLFF. The CDR3 bases are TGTGCCAGCCGCTCGACAGGGGCCGGGGAAAAACTGTTTTTT.

This clonotype occurred a few times. This chain links TRBV15 with TRBJ1-1; D perhaps matches TRBD1 (6 bases). The CDR3 runs 15 residues. V shed 0 bases and J shed 6 bases, with 14 bases lying between them. Germline assignment: CDR1 LNHNV and CDR2 YYDKDF (reference sequence). CDR3 residues: CATSRDRGGGAEAFF. CDR3 nucleotide sequence: TGTGCCACCAGCAGAGATCGGGGAGGGGGGGCTGAAGCTTTCTTT.

This clonotype was seen ten or more times. The genes are TRBV6-5 and TRBJ2-2, with TRBD2 matching 7 bases. The V and J ends lost 1 base and 6 bases, in that order; junction bases with no gene match: 17. The CDR3 runs to 19 residues. Germline CDR1 reads MNHEY; CDR2 reads SVGAGI. The CDR3 loop is CASSYLTLAGPRKSGELFF. Here the CDR3 DNA reads TGTGCCAGCAGTTACTTGACTTTAGCGGGCCCGAGGAAATCCGGGGAGCTGTTTTTT.

This clonotype was detected a few times. The gene calls are TRBV5-1 and TRBJ1-2; 9 nucleotides agree with TRBD1. The CDR3 sequence is 15 residues long. Germline-derived CDR1 and CDR2 are SGHRS and YFSETQ. Trimming took 3 bases from V and 8 from J; bases not matched to a gene: 11. CDR3 bases: TGCGCCAGCAGCTCTCTGACAGGGGGATCGGGGGGCTACACCTTC. Protein product: CASSSLTGGSGGYTF.

V gene TRBV5-1 combines with J gene TRBJ2-7; tentative D call: TRBD1 (5 bases). The V gene lost 0 bases and the J gene lost 2 bases, with 12 bases spanning the gap. The CDR3 contains 15 residues. CDR1 is SGHRS and CDR2 is YFSETQ in the germline V gene. The CDR3 DNA sequence: TGCGCCAGCAGCTTGGTCCCCGGACAAACCTACGAGCAGTACTTC. Translating it yields CASSLVPGQTYEQYF.

The chain joins TRBV30 to TRBJ2-2, with 7 positions matching TRBD1. The CDR3 spans 12 residues. V was pared by 7 bases and J by 8 bases, with 7 bases of the junction left unmatched. CDR1 is GTSNPN, CDR2 SVGIG, per germline (reference sequence). CDR3 DNA sequence: TGTGCCTTTGAGGGGGCGTCAGGGGAGCTGTTTTTT. It yields the protein CAFEGASGELFF.

This clonotype was seen repeatedly, ten times or more. V usage is TRBV28 and J usage is TRBJ2-7; D is unresolved. CDR3 length equals 12 residues. Per the germline V gene, CDR1 is MDHEN and CDR2 is SYDVKM. The V and J ends lost 2 bases and 9 bases respectively, with 11 bases between them. As DNA, the CDR3 is TGTGCCAGCAGTTTAGTAGTCAGAGCGCAGTACTTC. Encoded protein: CASSLVVRAQYF.

There are many counts of this clonotype. This rearrangement joins TRBV28 to TRBJ1-1; no firm D call. The germline CDR1 and CDR2 sequences are MDHEN and SYDVKM. The CDR3 sequence is 14 residues long. Trimming removed 7 bases at V and 6 bases at J, with 18 bases between. CDR3 sequence (DNA): TGTGCCAGCAATTCTTTGGGTGGGAGAGCTGAAGCTTTCTTT. It codes for CASNSLGGRAEAFF.

CDR3 in amino acids: CAISESRGQAYSGANVLTF. The CDR3 DNA follows: TGTGCCATCAGTGAGTCGCGGGGTCAGGCGTACTCTGGGGCCAACGTCCTGACTTTC. J is TRBJ2-6 and V is TRBV10-3, with TRBD2 as a possible D gene (6 bases). Germline V CDR1 and CDR2: ENHRY, SYGVKD. V dropped 0 bases and J dropped 0 bases, with 15 bases sitting between them. This CDR3 has 19 residues.

This clonotype showed up many times. V usage is TRBV10-3 and J usage is TRBJ1-2; 8 bases fit TRBD1. The junction had 0 bases not matched to a gene; V was cut back by 3 bases and J by 6 bases. Germline V gene sequence: CDR1 ENHRY, CDR2 SYGVKD. This CDR3 comprises 12 residues. The CDR3 DNA reads as TGTGCCATCAGTGAACAGGGGGATGGCTACACCTTC. Its translation: CAISEQGDGYTF.

This clonotype has at least ten counts. This chain joins TRBV28 and TRBJ2-7; weak D call: TRBD1 (6 bases). This CDR3 has 13 residues. V lost 8 bases, J lost 1 base, and 12 bases lay in between. Looked up from germline, CDR1 is MDHEN and CDR2 is SYDVKM. The CDR3 bases are TGTGCCAGCTTACGGGACACATCCTACGAGCAGTACTTC. Translation gives CASLRDTSYEQYF.

V gene TRBV27 combines with J gene TRBJ1-6, with a tentative D call TRBD1 (6 bases). CDR3 length equals 15 residues. The germline V and J ends were trimmed by 2 bases and 7 bases, with 12 bases remaining between them. Germline V lookup: CDR1 MNHEY, CDR2 SMNVEV (reference sequence). The CDR3 DNA follows: TGTGCCAGCAGTTTAGTTACAGGGAACAATTCACCCCTCCACTTT. Protein product: CASSLVTGNNSPLHF.

This clonotype has at least ten counts. One end of the junction does not line up with germline, which may come from a read error. The chain has TRBV5-1 and TRBJ1-2; D gene uncertain. The germline gives CDR1 SGHRS, CDR2 YFSETQ. This CDR3 is 12 amino acids long. This CDR3 reads CASSLESYGYTF. The CDR3 coding sequence is TGTGCCAGCAGCTTAGAATCCTATGGCTACACCTTC.

The chain links TRBV7-9 to TRBJ2-7, with D uncertain. The CDR3 sequence is 15 residues long. Per the germline V gene, CDR1 is SEHNR and CDR2 is FQNEAQ (reference sequence). V was shortened by 6 bases and J by 1 base, with 16 bases between the two germline ends. The DNA for the CDR3 is TGTGCCAGCAGACCCGGACGGAAAGGGTCCTACGAGCAGTACTTC. Translated: CASRPGRKGSYEQYF.

The chain joins TRBV6-1 to TRBJ1-6; weak D call: TRBD1 (6 bases). V lost 7 bases and J lost 4, with 20 bases in between. The CDR3 has 17 residues. Germline V gives CDR1 MNHNS, CDR2 SASEGT. The CDR3 coding sequence is TGTGCCAGCAAGGGGGTGTTTGGGCCTGTTTATAATTCACCCCTCCACTTT. Its protein is CASKGVFGPVYNSPLHF.

V is TRBV20-1 and J is TRBJ1-5, with TRBD1 matching 9 bases. This CDR3 is 13 amino acids long. The germline CDR1 and CDR2 sequences are DFQATT and SNEGSKA (reference sequence). J was trimmed by 4 bases and V by 6 bases; bases with no gene match: 4. CDR3 bases: TGCAGTGCCGGCGGGACAGGGAATCAGCCCCAGCATTTT. Its translation: CSAGGTGNQPQHF.

This clonotype was seen at least ten times. This rearrangement joins TRBV15 to TRBJ1-4; D not certain. V dropped 4 bases and J dropped 5 bases, with 14 bases sitting between them. The CDR3 loop spans 15 amino acids. From germline, CDR1 is LNHNV and CDR2 YYDKDF (reference sequence). CDR3 in amino acids: CATSIGPVGNEKLFF. CDR3 DNA sequence: TGTGCCACCAGCATCGGACCAGTTGGGAATGAAAAACTGTTTTTT.

The chain links TRBV11-1 to TRBJ1-2; D is possibly TRBD1 (5 bases). Germline loops: CDR1 SGHAT, CDR2 FQDESV (reference sequence). V was trimmed by 3 bases and J by 8 bases, leaving 16 bases between them. The CDR3 runs 14 residues. The DNA for the CDR3 is TGTGCCAGCAGCTTGGGACCTCTGATGGTGGGCTACACCTTC. Translation: CASSLGPLMVGYTF.

This clonotype was observed many times. This sequence joins TRBV28 and TRBJ2-5; 8 bases agree with TRBD2. The length of the CDR3 is 15 residues. V trimming: 6 bases; J trimming: 5 bases; junction bases outside the gene matches: 11. Germline V gene data show CDR1 as MDHEN and CDR2 as SYDVKM. CDR3 DNA: TGTGCCAGCAGCCAGCCGGGACTAGGAGTTGAGACCCAGTACTTC. This encodes CASSQPGLGVETQYF.

This clonotype was counted a few times. This chain joins TRBV7-2 and TRBJ2-7; either TRBD1 or TRBD2 may fit D (5 bases each). Looked up from germline, CDR1 is SGHTA and CDR2 is FQGNSA. V was trimmed by 2 bases and J by 5 bases, leaving 13 bases between them. The CDR3 covers 14 residues. The CDR3, as DNA: TGTGCCAGCAGCTTATTTGGGGGAGTAAACGAGCAGTACTTC. It specifies CASSLFGGVNEQYF. The entire variable domain, with the rest obtained from reference TRBV7-2 and TRBJ2-7, is as follows: GAGVSQSPSNKVTEKGKDVELRCDPISGHTALYWYRQSLGQGLEFLIYFQGNSAPDKSGLPSDRFSAERTGGSVSTLTIQRTQQEDSAVYLCASSLFGGVNEQYFGPGTRLTVT.

V and J are TRBV4-1 and TRBJ2-7; 16 bases fit TRBD2. Germline CDR1 reads MGHRA; CDR2 reads YSYEKL. The CDR3 runs 18 residues. V lost 3 bases to trimming and J lost 3 bases; unmatched junction nucleotides: 8. The CDR3 DNA is TGCGCCAGCAGCCAGGAAATTGGGACTAGCGGGAGGGGCTACGAGCAGTACTTC. Encoded protein: CASSQEIGTSGRGYEQYF.

This clonotype was recorded many times. The gene calls are TRBV7-8 and TRBJ1-1; maybe TRBD1 (6 bases). CDR1 SGHVS and CDR2 FQNEAQ come from the germline V gene. The CDR3 sequence is 15 residues long. V was trimmed by 5 bases and J by 0 bases, leaving 13 bases between them. The CDR3 sequence: CASSTTGQVNTEAFF. Written as DNA, the CDR3 is TGTGCCAGCAGCACAACGGGACAAGTGAACACTGAAGCTTTCTTT.

Only a few counts were recorded for this clonotype. This sequence joins TRBV30 and TRBJ1-1; TRBD1 aligns across 11 bases. V dropped 3 bases and J dropped 5; count of bases not matched to a gene: 5. The CDR3 totals 14 residues. The germline gives CDR1 GTSNPN, CDR2 SVGIG (reference sequence). CDR3 in amino acids: CAWRWTGGGTEAFF. CDR3 DNA: TGTGCCTGGAGATGGACAGGGGGCGGGACTGAAGCTTTCTTT.

This clonotype occurred a few times. The chain is built from TRBV5-4 and TRBJ2-5; 8 positions agree with TRBD1. CDR1 is SGHNT, CDR2 YYREEE, per germline (reference sequence). The CDR3 consists of 13 residues. V was pared by 7 bases and J by 2 bases, with 4 bases of the junction left unmatched. The CDR3, as DNA: TGTGCCAGCGGACAGGGATGGCAAGAGACCCAGTACTTC. Amino acids: CASGQGWQETQYF.

The J gene is TRBJ2-7, the V gene TRBV19; maybe TRBD2 (6 bases). The V gene lost 5 bases and the J gene lost 2 bases, with 19 bases spanning the gap. The CDR3 is 16 amino acids. The germline V gene has CDR1 LNHDA and CDR2 SQIVND (reference sequence). CDR3 nucleotide sequence: TGTGCCAGTAGTTCCGCCCCCGGGGGAGGCACCTACGAGCAGTACTTC. It translates to CASSSAPGGGTYEQYF.